One and the same sample provided the 6 T cell receptor beta chains below, sequenced in a study of shared clonotypes between healthy human individuals. The data were produced by immunoSEQ multiplex PCR, yet TCRdb's version contains in-frame clones alone and is incomplete. The table lists around 980,000 clones, about 84% of them singletons, with more than 0.55% in the top ten. Sequencing used memory CD4+ T cells from PBMCs. The subset denotes: CD45RA-negative fraction. These receptors were obtained from a man younger than 35 in good health. Some clones in this sample may be carry-over from other donors' samples.

This clone has ten or more counts. The gene calls are TRBV7-2 and TRBJ2-1; D ambiguous. Trimming took 11 bases from V and 14 from J, leaving 13 bases between them. This CDR3 is 9 amino acids long. The germline V gene encodes CDR1 SGHTA and CDR2 FQGNSA. In DNA, the CDR3 is TGTGCCGCCACTCAGGTCAAGTTCTTC. It specifies CAATQVKFF.

The chain employs TRBV5-4 and TRBJ2-2; D may be TRBD2 (6 bases). Germline-derived CDR1 and CDR2 are SGHNT and YYREEE (reference sequence). This CDR3 has 16 amino acids. V lost 4 bases and J 5 bases, leaving 18 bases between the germline ends. In DNA form, the CDR3 reads TGTGCCAGCAGCATGGGGGGTCGATCGGTAACCGGGGAGCTGTTTTTT. Translated, it gives CASSMGGRSVTGELFF.

This clone was found once. The gene calls are TRBV9 and TRBJ1-1; D possibly corresponds to TRBD1 (6 bases). Trimming cost V 0 bases and J 8 bases, with 11 bases left between them. Germline CDR1 and CDR2: SGDLS and YYNGEE. The CDR3 length is 13 residues. The CDR3 is CASSVALRGEAFF. The CDR3 DNA sequence: TGTGCCAGCAGCGTAGCTCTCAGGGGCGAAGCTTTCTTT.

This chain joins TRBV4-2 and TRBJ1-5; D is uncertain. The germline V gene encodes CDR1 LGHNA and CDR2 YNFKEQ. CDR3 size: 13 residues. V lost 1 base and J lost 5, with 6 bases in between. The CDR3 DNA reads as TGTGCCAGCAGCCAAGCTCCCCATCAGCCCCAGCATTTT. Translating it yields CASSQAPHQPQHF.

V gene TRBV6-5 combines with J gene TRBJ2-7; no definite D call. The CDR3 has 15 residues. The germline gives CDR1 MNHEY, CDR2 SVGAGI. V gave up 6 bases and J gave up 3 bases, with 18 bases separating them. This chain's CDR3 is CASSRLSGIRYEQYF. As DNA, the CDR3 is TGTGCCAGCAGCCGGCTGAGTGGGATTCGCTACGAGCAGTACTTC.

The chain has TRBV27 and TRBJ2-1; TRBD1 aligns across 8 bases. Germline V gene lookup returns CDR1 MNHEY and CDR2 SMNVEV (reference sequence). The CDR3 runs 13 residues. The ends lost 5 bases at V and 12 bases at J; junction bases unmatched: 9. CDR3 sequence (DNA): TGTGCCAGCAGTGTCGACAGGGGCCAGGTGCAGTTCTTC. Protein: CASSVDRGQVQFF.